The 29 T cell receptor beta chains below all came from one sample that was sequenced in a study of prognosis after radiotherapy for stage I lung cancer. Genomic DNA was subjected to two-round multiplex PCR for amplification of TCR beta CDR3. During first-round PCR, primers specific to each TRBV and TRBJ gene were used. TCRdb redid the calling of the multiplex PCR reads with MiXCR, one entry per CDR3 protein. The table shows about 19,000 distinct CDR3 sequences, with 45% to 55% occurring only once. This specimen consisted of PBMCs, obtained before or after stereotactic body radiation therapy (not recorded which). The receptors derive from a donor of 50 years or more with non-small cell lung cancer.

This clonotype was detected only a few times. At one boundary the junction diverges from the germline segment, which might be a read error. The chain links TRBV19 to TRBJ2-7; 9 bases map to TRBD1. The CDR3 consists of 14 residues. Germline V gene sequence: CDR1 LNHDA, CDR2 SQIVND (reference sequence). CDR3 amino acids: CAISPAGQGGEQYF. The CDR3 bases are TGCGCCATTAGTCCCGCGGGACAGGGCGGCGAGCAGTACTTC. The full variable domain, in which reference TRBV19 and TRBJ2-7 provide the parts outside the CDR3, is DGGITQSPKYLFRKEGQNVTLSCEQNLNHDAMYWYRQDPGQGLRLIYYSQIVNDFQKGDIAEGYSVSREKKESFPLTVTSAQKNPTAFYLCAISPAGQGGEQYFGPGTRLTVT.

This clonotype was seen at least ten times. The rearrangement uses TRBV18 and TRBJ1-1; TRBD1 matches 10 bases. The CDR3 sequence is 14 residues long. CDR1 is KGHSH and CDR2 is LQKENI in the germline V gene. The J segment lost 1 base and the V segment lost 4 bases, leaving 0 bases of the junction unmatched. The CDR3 DNA reads TGTGCCAGCTCACGGGACAGGGGGAACACTGAAGCTTTCTTT. Protein: CASSRDRGNTEAFF.

In this sample, this clonotype turned up many times. The CDR3 DNA sequence: TGTGCCAGCAGTGAAAGCGGGACCCTCCGGGATACGCAGTATTTT. The encoded protein is CASSESGTLRDTQYF. V and J are TRBV6-1 and TRBJ2-3; 7 positions match TRBD2. Germline CDR1 reads MNHNS; CDR2 reads SASEGT. Losses at the gene ends were 2 bases for V and 6 bases for J; bases not matched to a gene: 8. The CDR3 is made up of 15 amino acids.

Notes on this clonotype: Mismatch with germline at one junction end may stem from a read error. The V call is TRBV30, the J call TRBJ1-2, with D possibly being TRBD1 (5 bases). Looked up from germline, CDR1 is GTSNPN and CDR2 is SVGIG (reference sequence). The CDR3 is 15 amino acids. CDR3 in DNA: TGTGCCTGGAAGCCCGGGGGACTCGGACGCTATGTCTACACCTTC. Amino acid sequence: CAWKPGGLGRYVYTF.

To note about this clonotype: At one of its ends the junction is not consistent with the germline gene, which may arise from a read error. The chain combines TRBV7-2 with TRBJ1-2, with D tentatively TRBD1 (5 bases). This CDR3 is built from 14 residues. Germline loops: CDR1 SGHTA, CDR2 FQGNSA. The CDR3, as DNA: TGTGCCATCAGCAGAGGACATGGAGCCTATGGCTACACCTTC. It yields the protein CAISRGHGAYGYTF.

This clonotype was counted ten times or more. The rearrangement joins TRBV20-1 to TRBJ2-1, with 8 bases fitting TRBD1. The trim removed 6 bases at V and 7 bases at J, leaving 8 bases unmatched. There are 13 residues in the CDR3. Germline V gives CDR1 DFQATT, CDR2 SNEGSKA (reference sequence). This CDR3 is CSAPGQGLNEQFF. CDR3 coding DNA: TGCAGTGCGCCCGGACAGGGCCTAAATGAGCAGTTCTTC.

The CDR3 nucleotides read TGTGCCAGCAGTGCGGGGAAACTAGCGGGAGGGGATGAGCAGTTCTTC. This sequence encodes CASSAGKLAGGDEQFF. The chain couples TRBV6-2 or TRBV6-3 to TRBJ2-1; 13 bases agree with TRBD2. CDR3 length: 16 amino acids. Trimming cost V 5 bases and J 8 bases; bases outside gene matches: 9. Per the germline V gene, CDR1 is MNHEY and CDR2 is SVGEGT.

This clonotype is medium-sized (0.01 to 0.1%) within its sample. The chain uses TRBV11-2 and TRBJ1-2; TRBD1 is a possible D gene (5 bases). Trimming removed 1 base from V and 1 base from J, with 10 bases in between. The CDR3 sequence is 15 residues long. Per the germline V gene, CDR1 is SGHAT and CDR2 is FQNNGV. The CDR3 coding sequence is TGTGCCAGCAGCTTAGCCCGCGACAGTAACTATGGCTACACCTTC. This sequence encodes CASSLARDSNYGYTF.

Sample share makes this clonotype medium-sized. The CDR3 coding sequence is TGTGCCAGCAGTTACTCGGGACAGACTGGAAACACCATATATTTT. This sequence encodes CASSYSGQTGNTIYF. V gene TRBV6-2 or TRBV6-3 combines with J gene TRBJ1-3; the match to TRBD1 covers 7 bases. The germline V gene has CDR1 MNHEY and CDR2 SVGEGT. V trimming: 0 bases; J trimming: 2 bases; junction bases outside the gene matches: 1. The CDR3 extends over 15 amino acids.

The gene calls are TRBV5-6 and TRBJ2-5; possible D gene TRBD2, 5 bases. The germline V gene encodes CDR1 SGHDT and CDR2 YYEEEE. The V and J ends lost 0 bases and 7 bases respectively, with 13 bases between them. This CDR3 comprises 14 residues. The CDR3 DNA reads as TGTGCCAGCAGCTTGGAGGGTTACCGGGGGACCCAGTACTTC. Translation gives CASSLEGYRGTQYF. Supplemented by reference TRBV5-6 and TRBJ2-5, the full variable domain reads DAGVTQSPTHLIKTRGQQVTLRCSPKSGHDTVSWYQQALGQGPQFIFQYYEEEERQRGNFPDRFSGHQFPNYSSELNVNALLLGDSALYLCASSLEGYRGTQYFGPGTRLLVL.

The chain carries TRBV7-2 and TRBJ2-1; D is possibly TRBD2 (6 bases). Germline CDR1 reads SGHTA; CDR2 reads FQGNSA. The length of the CDR3 is 13 residues. With 1 base removed from V and 10 bases from J, the gap between germline ends came to 11 bases. The CDR3 DNA reads TGTGCCAGCAGCTTAGTTATTAGCGGAGAGCAGTTCTTC. This encodes CASSLVISGEQFF.

The V and J genes are TRBV7-8 and TRBJ2-7, with a tentative D call TRBD2 (6 bases). The germline V gene encodes CDR1 SGHVS and CDR2 FQNEAQ. V was pared by 7 bases and J by 3 bases, with 7 bases between. The CDR3 contains 11 residues. The CDR3 DNA sequence: TGTGCCAGCACGGGGGACTACGAGCAGTACTTC. Translated, it gives CASTGDYEQYF.

This clonotype was counted many times. This chain connects TRBV15 to TRBJ1-1; no firm D call. Germline CDR1 is LNHNV and CDR2 is YYDKDF (reference sequence). This CDR3 has 13 amino acids. The ends were cut back, 3 bases at V and 8 bases at J, with 13 bases in the middle. The CDR3 coding sequence is TGTGCCACCAGCAGGGCCCTGAGTCCCGAAGCTTTCTTT. It is translated as CATSRALSPEAFF.

This clonotype was seen a few times. A far larger clone differs by one base, so this is likely a read error. This chain connects TRBV7-9 to TRBJ2-7; 12 nucleotides line up with TRBD1. Trimming cost V 7 bases and J 5 bases; bases outside gene matches: 9. CDR1 and CDR2 (germline): SEHNR, FQNEAQ (reference sequence). The CDR3 has 15 amino acids. The CDR3 loop reads CASISPGQGANEQYF. The CDR3 coding sequence is TGTGCCAGCATCTCCCCGGGACAGGGGGCGAACGAGCAGTACTTC.

The chain employs TRBV12-3 or TRBV12-4 and TRBJ2-1, with D hard to call. The ends were cut back, 2 bases at V and 3 bases at J, with 5 bases in the middle. The length of the CDR3 is 13 residues. CDR3 DNA sequence: TGTGCCAGCAGTTTACTTCACTACAATGAGCAGTTCTTC. It encodes CASSLLHYNEQFF.

In the case of this clonotype: Its ends do not fully match the called genes, so a read error is possible. J is TRBJ1-2 and V is TRBV5-1, with 7 bases fitting TRBD1. The germline V gene has CDR1 SGHRS and CDR2 YFSETQ. The CDR3 is 14 residues long. CDR3 loop: CASSGTVYGYVYTF. The CDR3 nucleotides read TGCGCCAGCAGCGGGACAGTGTACGGCTATGTCTACACCTTC.

This clonotype came up many times. The chain links TRBV20-1 to TRBJ2-7, with TRBD2 matching 7 bases. The CDR3 consists of 14 residues. V lost 2 bases, J lost 7 bases, and 11 bases stayed unmatched. In germline, CDR1 is DFQATT, CDR2 SNEGSKA (reference sequence). For the CDR3, the DNA is TGCAGTGCTAGACGCCAGGGAGGGGTTAGGGAGCAGTACTTC. The encoded protein is CSARRQGGVREQYF.

The chain employs TRBV6-1 and TRBJ2-1, with 8 bases aligning to TRBD1. From germline, CDR1 is MNHNS and CDR2 SASEGT. J lost 6 bases, V lost 1 base, and 5 bases had no gene match. There are 15 residues in the CDR3. The CDR3 nucleotides read TGTGCCAGCAGTGAAGTGGGGACAGGTCGCAATGAGCAGTTCTTC. This encodes CASSEVGTGRNEQFF.

This chain links TRBV15 with TRBJ2-1, with TRBD2 matching 8 bases. Trimming cost V 5 bases and J 7 bases; bases outside gene matches: 19. The germline V gene encodes CDR1 LNHNV and CDR2 YYDKDF (reference sequence). This CDR3 has 18 amino acids. The CDR3 spells CATSPGRTSLRVGNEQFF. In nucleotides, the CDR3 is TGTGCCACCAGCCCAGGTCGGACTAGCTTGAGGGTGGGGAATGAGCAGTTCTTC.

This clonotype was seen at least ten times. The V and J genes are TRBV15 and TRBJ2-2; the D gene is possibly TRBD1 (6 bases). With 0 bases removed from V and 3 bases from J, the gap between germline ends came to 11 bases. The germline CDR1 and CDR2 sequences are LNHNV and YYDKDF (reference sequence). The CDR3 loop spans 16 amino acids. CDR3 amino acids: CATSREAAGDTGELFF. DNA of the CDR3: TGTGCCACCAGCAGAGAGGCGGCAGGGGACACCGGGGAGCTGTTTTTT.

Ten or more counts support this clonotype. This CDR3 reads CASSPGTGNGNTIYF. Here the CDR3 DNA reads TGTGCCAGTAGTCCCGGGACAGGGAATGGAAACACCATATATTTT. The chain joins TRBV19 to TRBJ1-3; TRBD1 matches at 9 bases. CDR1 LNHDA and CDR2 SQIVND come from the germline V gene (reference sequence). The CDR3 runs 15 residues. Trimming took 5 bases from V and 3 from J; bases not matched to a gene: 5.

V and J are TRBV28 and TRBJ1-6; 9 bases are a match to TRBD1. The CDR3 covers 13 residues. Germline V gene lookup returns CDR1 MDHEN and CDR2 SYDVKM. With V trimmed by 10 bases and J by 10 bases, 8 bases remained unmatched. The CDR3 region has the DNA TGTGCCACCGGGACAGGGAATGACTCACCCCTCCACTTT. Its translation is CATGTGNDSPLHF.

This chain links TRBV7-2 with TRBJ1-5; possible D gene TRBD1, 6 bases. V lost 5 bases and J lost 4, with 9 bases in between. The CDR3 has 13 amino acids. Germline V gene sequence: CDR1 SGHTA, CDR2 FQGNSA. The CDR3 coding sequence is TGTGCCAGCAGCCCCGACAGGAATCAGCCCCAGCATTTT. It specifies CASSPDRNQPQHF. Full variable domain (outside the CDR3, taken from reference TRBV7-2 and TRBJ1-5): GAGVSQSPSNKVTEKGKDVELRCDPISGHTALYWYRQSLGQGLEFLIYFQGNSAPDKSGLPSDRFSAERTGGSVSTLTIQRTQQEDSAVYLCASSPDRNQPQHFGDGTRLSIL.

Comment on this clonotype: A junction boundary mismatches the germline segment, possibly from a read error. The rearrangement links TRBV6-1 to TRBJ1-2, with 7 bases matching TRBD1. The CDR3 covers 14 residues. CDR1 and CDR2 from the germline V gene are MNHNS and SASEGT. This chain's CDR3 is CTSSERGRNYGYTF. The CDR3 DNA sequence: TGTACCAGCAGTGAAAGGGGGCGCAACTATGGCTACACCTTC.

This clonotype was seen repeatedly, ten times or more. The chain carries TRBV2 and TRBJ2-4; D is tentatively TRBD1 or TRBD2 (6 bases each). There are 12 residues in the CDR3. From germline, CDR1 is SNHLY and CDR2 FYNNEI. V was shortened by 9 bases and J by 9 bases, with 15 bases between the two germline ends. DNA for the CDR3: TGTGCCAGAGGGGGGCAGACGGGCATTCAGTACTTC. This sequence encodes CARGGQTGIQYF.

There are many counts of this clonotype. An end of the junction does not agree with germline; a read error may underlie this. This chain uses TRBV5-1 with TRBJ2-7, with D unclear. Germline CDR1 is SGHRS and CDR2 is YFSETQ. The CDR3 is 11 amino acids. The CDR3: CASSDSYEQYF. Here the CDR3 DNA reads TGTGCCAGCAGCGACTCCTACGAGCAGTACTTC.

Remarks on this clonotype: This CDR3 is missing its conserved last phenylalanine or tryptophan, likely due to a read error. V usage is TRBV6-5 and J usage is TRBJ2-1; tentatively, D is TRBD2 (5 bases). Germline-derived CDR1 and CDR2 are MNHEY and SVGAGI. V was cut by 4 bases and J by 7 bases, with 23 bases left in between. The CDR3 loop spans 17 amino acids. CDR3 sequence (DNA): TGTGCCAGCAGTTTGTTTGCCCTTAGCGTGAGTAGTAATGAGCAGTTCTAC. It encodes CASSLFALSVSSNEQFY.

This clonotype showed up many times. The chain has TRBV28 and TRBJ1-3; 8 nucleotides agree with TRBD1. The trim removed 7 bases at V and 3 bases at J, leaving 8 bases unmatched. This CDR3 has 15 residues. Looked up from germline, CDR1 is MDHEN and CDR2 is SYDVKM. The CDR3 spells CASTESGGSGNTIYF. The DNA of the CDR3 is TGTGCCAGCACCGAATCAGGGGGCAGTGGAAACACCATATATTTT.

This clonotype is classed as medium-sized. The J gene is TRBJ2-1, the V gene TRBV27, with D tentatively TRBD1 or TRBD2 (6 bases each). V was cut by 8 bases and J by 7 bases, with 15 bases left in between. This CDR3 contains 13 residues. Germline lookup yields CDR1 MNHEY and CDR2 SMNVEV (reference sequence). The CDR3 DNA reads as TGTGCCAGCCGTATGGGGGGCAGAAATGAGCAGTTCTTC. This translates into CASRMGGRNEQFF.